This T cell receptor beta chain was retrieved from a study of cytomegalovirus exposure and HLA in healthy donors. Trimming removed 4 bases from V and 2 bases from J, with 13 bases in between. The germline V gene encodes CDR1 SGHNT and CDR2 YYREEE (reference sequence). The CDR3 has 14 amino acids. Primers included in the PCR were 60 Vbeta and 13 Jbeta primers. Clones were read by immunoSEQ multiplex PCR, and TCRdb kept only the in-frame ones, dropping some. The table shows about 98,000 clones, with about three quarters occurring only once. The sequencing sample was made of PBMCs. The sequence came from a man in his sixties in good health and CMV-seropositive. The genes are TRBV5-4 and TRBJ2-7; maybe TRBD2 (5 bases). In nucleotides, the CDR3 is TGTGCCAGCAGCCAGCCGGGGTCCACCTACGAGCAGTACTTC. It encodes CASSQPGSTYEQYF.